This passage covers 20 T cell receptor beta chains from one sample sequenced in a study of blood T cell repertoires in COVID-19. Data came from immunoSEQ multiplex PCR; TCRdb stores just in-frame clones and leaves some out. The sample holds roughly 92,000 clones, around 87% seen once. Sequencing used peripheral blood. These receptors all come from a human donor with acute or convalescent COVID-19. The donor label of this sample is uncertain.

The chain joins TRBV6-5 to TRBJ1-4, with 7 bases matching TRBD1. CDR1 and CDR2 from the germline V gene are MNHEY and SVGAGI. The CDR3 runs 15 residues. V dropped 5 bases and J dropped 3; count of bases not matched to a gene: 6. In DNA, the CDR3 is TGTGCCAGCAGTCCACCACAGGGGTCTAATGAAAAACTGTTTTTT. Translating gives CASSPPQGSNEKLFF.

This rearrangement joins TRBV18 to TRBJ2-1; D may be TRBD1 (6 bases). The CDR3 length is 16 residues. Germline lookup yields CDR1 KGHSH and CDR2 LQKENI. V lost 4 bases, J lost 6 bases, and 19 bases lay in between. The CDR3 here is CASSLSRALTGNEQFF. CDR3 DNA: TGTGCCAGCTCACTCTCCCGGGCCCTGACAGGCAATGAGCAGTTCTTC.

The chain links TRBV5-8 to TRBJ2-3; 14 positions match TRBD2. CDR1 and CDR2 from the germline V gene are SGHTS and YDEGEE. V trimming: 4 bases; J trimming: 3 bases; junction bases outside the gene matches: 4. CDR3 length: 16 residues. This chain's CDR3 is CASSPGTSGGTDTQYF. CDR3 coding DNA: TGTGCCAGCAGCCCAGGGACTAGCGGGGGTACAGATACGCAGTATTTT.

The chain carries TRBV6-5 and TRBJ1-2; TRBD1 aligns across 7 bases. The germline CDR1 and CDR2 sequences are MNHEY and SVGAGI. V dropped 4 bases and J dropped 3; count of bases not matched to a gene: 8. This CDR3 is built from 15 residues. The CDR3 DNA sequence: TGTGCCAGCAGTTCGGCCGGGACAGCCCACTATGGCTACACCTTC. This sequence encodes CASSSAGTAHYGYTF.

Points on this clone: Sequence at one end of the junction differs from germline and may be a read error. This chain links TRBV28 with TRBJ1-2; TRBD1 is a possible D gene (6 bases). The CDR3 consists of 10 residues. Germline lookup yields CDR1 MDHEN and CDR2 SYDVKM. The CDR3 sequence is CASSVGTLNF. The CDR3 nucleotides read TGTGCCAGCAGTGTCGGGACACTAAACTTC.

CDR3 residues: CASSGWTSLGGYTF. Here the CDR3 DNA reads TGCGCCAGCAGCGGTTGGACAAGCCTAGGCGGCTACACCTTC. The rearrangement uses TRBV5-1 and TRBJ1-2, with D possibly being TRBD1 (5 bases). This CDR3 spans 14 amino acids. Trimming stripped 4 bases from V and 8 bases from J, with 18 bases between. Germline V gives CDR1 SGHRS, CDR2 YFSETQ.

This chain links TRBV11-3 with TRBJ1-6; D might be TRBD1 (6 bases). The V end was cut by 0 bases, the J end by 9 bases, with 6 bases between. This CDR3 contains 13 residues. Per germline, CDR1 SGHNT and CDR2 YENEEA. The CDR3 sequence: CASSLDRGSPLHF. The CDR3 DNA reads TGTGCCAGCAGCTTAGACAGGGGTTCACCCCTCCACTTT.

The chain recombines TRBV12-3 or TRBV12-4 with TRBJ1-1; tentatively, D is TRBD1 (6 bases). This CDR3 has 13 residues. V dropped 6 bases and J dropped 1 base, with 9 bases sitting between them. The CDR3 DNA is TGTGCCAGCAGCACGACAGGGAACACTGAAGCTTTCTTT. Its protein product is CASSTTGNTEAFF.

The rearrangement uses TRBV30 and TRBJ1-1; 10 nucleotides agree with TRBD1. Germline V gene sequence: CDR1 GTSNPN, CDR2 SVGIG (reference sequence). The CDR3 runs 13 residues. Trimming removed 5 bases from V and 5 bases from J; junction bases left unmatched: 5. CDR3 region: CAWRQGARTEAFF. As DNA, the CDR3 is TGTGCCTGGCGACAGGGGGCAAGGACTGAAGCTTTCTTT.

The rearrangement joins TRBV5-1 to TRBJ2-7, with D tentatively TRBD1 (6 bases). V was clipped by 3 bases and J by 5 bases, with 18 bases between them. CDR3 length: 15 residues. Germline V gives CDR1 SGHRS, CDR2 YFSETQ. Here the CDR3 reads CASSSTTGTFNEQYF. Here the CDR3 DNA reads TGCGCCAGCAGCTCTACAACAGGGACGTTCAACGAGCAGTACTTC.

V usage is TRBV15 and J usage is TRBJ1-2; perhaps TRBD1 as D (5 bases). CDR3 size: 17 residues. In germline, CDR1 is LNHNV, CDR2 YYDKDF (reference sequence). The ends were cut back, 2 bases at V and 0 bases at J, with 16 bases in the middle. CDR3 DNA sequence: TGTGCCACCAGCAGAACCAACATTGGGGCTTCTAACTATGGCTACACCTTC. Translated: CATSRTNIGASNYGYTF. Filled out from reference TRBV15 and TRBJ1-2, the complete variable domain reads DAMVIQNPRYQVTQFGKPVTLSCSQTLNHNVMYWYQQKSSQAPKLLFHYYDKDFNNEADTPDNFQSRRPNTSFCFLDIRSPGLGDTAMYLCATSRTNIGASNYGYTFGSGTRLTVV.

V gene TRBV28 combines with J gene TRBJ1-1; 7 bases are shared with TRBD1. The length of the CDR3 is 16 residues. V was pared by 8 bases and J by 1 base, with 13 bases of the junction left unmatched. Germline V gene sequence: CDR1 MDHEN, CDR2 SYDVKM. The CDR3 spells CASARGASDRNTEAFF. For the CDR3, the DNA is TGTGCCAGCGCCAGGGGGGCCTCAGATAGGAACACTGAAGCTTTCTTT.

The chain recombines TRBV2 with TRBJ1-3; D not certain. V lost 4 bases and J lost 0, with 7 bases in between. CDR3 size: 14 residues. Germline values: CDR1 SNHLY, CDR2 FYNNEI. In nucleotides, the CDR3 is TGTGCCAGCAGTGGGCGGCGCTCTGGAAACACCATATATTTT. Translating it yields CASSGRRSGNTIYF.

The V call is TRBV5-1, the J call TRBJ2-2, with 7 bases that match TRBD1. The germline V gene has CDR1 SGHRS and CDR2 YFSETQ. The trim removed 5 bases at V and 1 base at J, leaving 5 bases unmatched. This CDR3 contains 15 residues. The CDR3 loop is CASSTGTVNTGELFF. Written as DNA, the CDR3 is TGCGCCAGCAGTACGGGGACAGTGAACACCGGGGAGCTGTTTTTT.

The chain uses TRBV5-5 and TRBJ2-7; 7 bases are a match to TRBD1. The trim removed 2 bases at V and 4 bases at J, leaving 9 bases unmatched. Germline V lookup: CDR1 SGHKS, CDR2 YYEKEE (reference sequence). CDR3 length: 15 amino acids. The CDR3 DNA follows: TGTGCCAGCAGCTTACCTACTAGGGGACAGTACGAGCAGTACTTC. This sequence encodes CASSLPTRGQYEQYF.

V and J are TRBV6-6 and TRBJ1-3, with D possibly being TRBD1 (5 bases). V lost 6 bases and J lost 0, with 6 bases in between. CDR3 length equals 13 residues. Germline V gives CDR1 MNHNY, CDR2 SVGAGI (reference sequence). CDR3 coding DNA: TGTGCCAGCAGGACAGCCTCTGGAAACACCATATATTTT. Its translation is CASRTASGNTIYF.

This chain joins TRBV7-3 and TRBJ2-5; 7 nucleotides align to TRBD2. Germline CDR1 is SGHTA and CDR2 is FQGTGA. The trim removed 5 bases at V and 8 bases at J, leaving 5 bases unmatched. CDR3 length equals 12 residues. The CDR3 reads CASSRGEGTQYF. CDR3 DNA: TGTGCCAGCAGCCGCGGGGAGGGCACCCAGTACTTC.

The J gene is TRBJ2-7, the V gene TRBV11-2, with 8 bases matching TRBD1. The germline CDR1 and CDR2 sequences are SGHAT and FQNNGV. Trimming at V came to 4 bases and at J to 7 bases, leaving 9 bases not matched to a gene. This CDR3 comprises 14 residues. The CDR3: CASSYQGARGEQYF. The CDR3 coding sequence is TGTGCCAGCAGCTACCAGGGGGCTCGGGGAGAGCAGTACTTC. Filled out from reference TRBV11-2 and TRBJ2-7, the complete variable domain reads EAGVAQSPRYKIIEKRQSVAFWCNPISGHATLYWYQQILGQGPKLLIQFQNNGVVDDSQLPKDRFSAERLKGVDSTLKIQPAKLEDSAVYLCASSYQGARGEQYFGPGTRLTVT.

The chain recombines TRBV18 with TRBJ1-6, with TRBD1 matching over 7 bases. J lost 3 bases, V lost 6 bases, and 5 bases had no gene match. CDR1 and CDR2 (germline): KGHSH, LQKENI. This CDR3 contains 15 residues. In DNA, the CDR3 is TGTGCCAGCTCGCCCACAGGGGACTATAATTCACCCCTCCACTTT. Protein: CASSPTGDYNSPLHF.

This rearrangement joins TRBV3-1 (or the pseudogene TRBV3-2) to TRBJ1-2; tentatively, D is TRBD1 (5 bases). Trimming shortened V by 0 bases and J by 4 bases, and 15 bases separated the two germline ends. The CDR3 runs to 16 residues. The germline CDR1 and CDR2 sequences are LGHDT and YNNKEL (reference sequence). This CDR3 is CASSQDLGLQAYGYTF. For the CDR3, the DNA is TGTGCCAGCAGCCAAGATCTAGGGTTACAGGCCTATGGCTACACCTTC.